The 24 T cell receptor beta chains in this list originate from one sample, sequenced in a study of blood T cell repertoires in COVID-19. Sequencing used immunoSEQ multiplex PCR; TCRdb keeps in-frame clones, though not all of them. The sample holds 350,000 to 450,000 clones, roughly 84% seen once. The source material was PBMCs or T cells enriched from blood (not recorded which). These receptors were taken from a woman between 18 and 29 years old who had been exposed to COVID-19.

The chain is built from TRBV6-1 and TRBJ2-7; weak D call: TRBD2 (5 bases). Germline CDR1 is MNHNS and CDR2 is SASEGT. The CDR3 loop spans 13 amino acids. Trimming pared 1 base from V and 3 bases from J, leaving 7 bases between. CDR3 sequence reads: CASSEVAFYEQYF. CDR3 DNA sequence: TGTGCCAGCAGTGAAGTAGCGTTCTACGAGCAGTACTTC.

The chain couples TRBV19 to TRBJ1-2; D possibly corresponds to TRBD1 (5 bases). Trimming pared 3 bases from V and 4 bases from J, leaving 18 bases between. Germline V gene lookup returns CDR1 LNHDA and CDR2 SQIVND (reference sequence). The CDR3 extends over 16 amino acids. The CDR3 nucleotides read TGTGCCAGTAGTATGCATGAAGCAGGGTCTTCCTATGGCTACACCTTC. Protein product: CASSMHEAGSSYGYTF.

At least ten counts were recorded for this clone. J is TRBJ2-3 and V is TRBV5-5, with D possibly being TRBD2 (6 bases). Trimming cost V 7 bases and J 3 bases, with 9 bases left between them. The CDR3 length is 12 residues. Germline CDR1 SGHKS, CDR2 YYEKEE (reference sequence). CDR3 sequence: CASERETDTQYF. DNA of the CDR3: TGTGCCAGCGAACGGGAGACAGATACGCAGTATTTT.

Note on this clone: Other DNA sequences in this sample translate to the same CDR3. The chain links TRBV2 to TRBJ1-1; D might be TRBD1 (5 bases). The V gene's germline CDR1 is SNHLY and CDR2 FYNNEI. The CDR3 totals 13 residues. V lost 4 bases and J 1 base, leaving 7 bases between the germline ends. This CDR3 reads CASSGQPNTEAFF. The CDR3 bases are TGTGCCAGCAGTGGACAGCCGAACACTGAAGCTTTCTTT. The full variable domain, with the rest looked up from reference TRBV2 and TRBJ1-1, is EPEVTQTPSHQVTQMGQEVILRCVPISNHLYFYWYRQILGQKVEFLVSFYNNEISEKSEIFDDQFSVERPDGSNFTLKIRSTKLEDSAMYFCASSGQPNTEAFFGQGTRLTVV.

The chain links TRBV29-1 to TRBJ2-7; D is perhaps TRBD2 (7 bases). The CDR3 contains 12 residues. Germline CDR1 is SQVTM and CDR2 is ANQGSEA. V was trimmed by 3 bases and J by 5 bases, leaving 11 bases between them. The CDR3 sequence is CSVDSGGHEQYF. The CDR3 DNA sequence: TGCAGCGTTGATTCGGGGGGCCACGAGCAGTACTTC.

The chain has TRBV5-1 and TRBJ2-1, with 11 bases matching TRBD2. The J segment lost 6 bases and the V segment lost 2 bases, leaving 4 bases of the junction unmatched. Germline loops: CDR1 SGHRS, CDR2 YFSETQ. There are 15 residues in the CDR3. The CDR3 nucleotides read TGCGCCAGCAGCTTTACTAGCGGGAGTGGCAATGAGCAGTTCTTC. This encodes CASSFTSGSGNEQFF.

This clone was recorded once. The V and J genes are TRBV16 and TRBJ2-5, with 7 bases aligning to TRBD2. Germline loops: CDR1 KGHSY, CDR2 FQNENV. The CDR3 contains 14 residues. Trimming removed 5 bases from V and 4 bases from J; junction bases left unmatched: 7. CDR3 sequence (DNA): TGTGCCAGCAGCGAACCCGGGGGGAGAGAGACCCAGTACTTC. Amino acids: CASSEPGGRETQYF.

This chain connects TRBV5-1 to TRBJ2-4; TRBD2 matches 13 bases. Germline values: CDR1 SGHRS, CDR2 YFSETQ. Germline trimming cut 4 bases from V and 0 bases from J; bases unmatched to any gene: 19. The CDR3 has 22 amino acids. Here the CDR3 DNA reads TGCGCCAGCAGCCCGCTCACGGGACTAGCGGGAAGCCAAAAACTAGCCAAAAACATTCAGTACTTC. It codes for CASSPLTGLAGSQKLAKNIQYF.

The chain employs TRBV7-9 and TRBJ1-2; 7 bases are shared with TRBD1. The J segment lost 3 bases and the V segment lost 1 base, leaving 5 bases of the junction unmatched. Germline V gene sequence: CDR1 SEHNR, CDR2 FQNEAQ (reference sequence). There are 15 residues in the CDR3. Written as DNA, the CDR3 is TGTGCCAGCAGCTTAGGGCAGGGGGTTCACTATGGCTACACCTTC. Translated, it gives CASSLGQGVHYGYTF.

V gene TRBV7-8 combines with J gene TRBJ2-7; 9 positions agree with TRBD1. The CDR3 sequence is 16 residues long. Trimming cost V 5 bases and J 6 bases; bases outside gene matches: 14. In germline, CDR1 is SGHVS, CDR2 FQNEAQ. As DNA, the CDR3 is TGTGCCAGCAGCCCGACAGCCGGGACAGGGAGCGGCGAGCAGTACTTC. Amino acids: CASSPTAGTGSGEQYF.

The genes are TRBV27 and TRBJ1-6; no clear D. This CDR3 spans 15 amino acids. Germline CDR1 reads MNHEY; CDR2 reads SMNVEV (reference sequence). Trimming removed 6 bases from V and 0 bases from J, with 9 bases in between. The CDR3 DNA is TGTGCCAGCAGCCGCAAGAGCTCCTATAATTCACCCCTCCACTTT. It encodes CASSRKSSYNSPLHF.

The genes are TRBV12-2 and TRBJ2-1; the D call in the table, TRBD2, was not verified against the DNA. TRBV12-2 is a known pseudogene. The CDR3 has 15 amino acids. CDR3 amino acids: CASRLALAGVNEQFF. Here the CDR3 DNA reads TGTGCAAGTCGCTTAGCCCTAGCGGGAGTTAATGAGCAGTTCTTC.

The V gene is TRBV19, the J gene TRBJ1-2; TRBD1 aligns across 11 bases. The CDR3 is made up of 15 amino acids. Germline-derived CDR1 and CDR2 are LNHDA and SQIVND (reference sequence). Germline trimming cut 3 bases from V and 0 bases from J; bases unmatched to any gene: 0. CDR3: CASSMGQGANYGYTF. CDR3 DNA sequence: TGTGCCAGTAGTATGGGACAGGGGGCTAACTATGGCTACACCTTC.

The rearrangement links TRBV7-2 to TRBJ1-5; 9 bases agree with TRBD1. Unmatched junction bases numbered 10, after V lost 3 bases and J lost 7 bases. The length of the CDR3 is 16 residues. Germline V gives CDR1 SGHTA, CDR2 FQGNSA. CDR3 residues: CASSLGRQGGGQPQHF. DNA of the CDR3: TGTGCCAGCAGCTTGGGGAGACAGGGGGGAGGGCAGCCCCAGCATTTT.

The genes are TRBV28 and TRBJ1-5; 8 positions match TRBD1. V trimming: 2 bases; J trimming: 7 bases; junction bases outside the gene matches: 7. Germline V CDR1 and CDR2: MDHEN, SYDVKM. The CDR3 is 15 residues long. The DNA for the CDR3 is TGTGCCAGCAGTTTAGGGATCGGGACAGGACAGCCCCAGCATTTT. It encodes CASSLGIGTGQPQHF.

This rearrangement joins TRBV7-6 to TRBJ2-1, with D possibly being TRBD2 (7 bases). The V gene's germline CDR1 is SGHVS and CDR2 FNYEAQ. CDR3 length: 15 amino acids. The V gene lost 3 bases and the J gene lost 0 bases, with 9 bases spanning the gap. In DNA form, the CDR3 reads TGTGCCAGCAGCTTTGGGGGGGCCTCCTACAATGAGCAGTTCTTC. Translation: CASSFGGASYNEQFF.

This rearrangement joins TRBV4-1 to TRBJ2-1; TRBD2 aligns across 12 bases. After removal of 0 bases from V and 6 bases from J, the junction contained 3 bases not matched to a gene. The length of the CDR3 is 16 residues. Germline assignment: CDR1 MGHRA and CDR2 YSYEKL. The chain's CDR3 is CASSQDPSGGANEQFF. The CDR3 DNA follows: TGCGCCAGCAGCCAAGATCCTAGCGGGGGGGCCAATGAGCAGTTCTTC.

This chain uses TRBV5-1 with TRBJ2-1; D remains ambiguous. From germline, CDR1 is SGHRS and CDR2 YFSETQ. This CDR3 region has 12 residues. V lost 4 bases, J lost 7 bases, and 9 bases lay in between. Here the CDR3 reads CASSQDSNEQFF. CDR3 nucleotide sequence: TGCGCCAGCAGCCAAGATAGTAATGAGCAGTTCTTC.

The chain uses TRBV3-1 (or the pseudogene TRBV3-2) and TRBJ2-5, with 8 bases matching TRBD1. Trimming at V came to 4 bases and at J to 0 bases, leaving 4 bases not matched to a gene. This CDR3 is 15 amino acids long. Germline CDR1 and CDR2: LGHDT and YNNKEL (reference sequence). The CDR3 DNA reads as TGTGCCAGCAGCCTCCGGACAGGGCACCAAGAGACCCAGTACTTC. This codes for CASSLRTGHQETQYF.

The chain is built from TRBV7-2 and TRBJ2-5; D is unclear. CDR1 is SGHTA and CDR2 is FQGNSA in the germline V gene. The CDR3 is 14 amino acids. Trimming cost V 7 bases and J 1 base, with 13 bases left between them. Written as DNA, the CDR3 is TGTGCCAGCACTATCTCCGCCGGCCAAGAGACCCAGTACTTC. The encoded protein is CASTISAGQETQYF.

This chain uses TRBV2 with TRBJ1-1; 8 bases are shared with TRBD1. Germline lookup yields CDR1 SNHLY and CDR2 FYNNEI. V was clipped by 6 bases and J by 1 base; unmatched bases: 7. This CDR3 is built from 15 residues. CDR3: CASRGTGKANTEAFF. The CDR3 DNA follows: TGTGCCAGCAGGGGGACAGGAAAAGCGAACACTGAAGCTTTCTTT. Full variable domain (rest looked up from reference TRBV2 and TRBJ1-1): EPEVTQTPSHQVTQMGQEVILRCVPISNHLYFYWYRQILGQKVEFLVSFYNNEISEKSEIFDDQFSVERPDGSNFTLKIRSTKLEDSAMYFCASRGTGKANTEAFFGQGTRLTVV.

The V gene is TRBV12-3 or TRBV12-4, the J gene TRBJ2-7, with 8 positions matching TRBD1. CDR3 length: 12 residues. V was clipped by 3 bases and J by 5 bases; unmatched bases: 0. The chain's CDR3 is CASSLTGDEQYF. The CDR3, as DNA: TGTGCCAGCAGTTTGACAGGGGACGAGCAGTACTTC.

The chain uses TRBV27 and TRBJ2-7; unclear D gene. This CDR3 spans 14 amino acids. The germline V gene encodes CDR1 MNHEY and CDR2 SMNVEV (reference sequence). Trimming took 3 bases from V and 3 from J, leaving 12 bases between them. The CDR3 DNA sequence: TGTGCCAGCAGTTTGCTCGGGTCCATCTACGAGCAGTACTTC. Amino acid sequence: CASSLLGSIYEQYF.

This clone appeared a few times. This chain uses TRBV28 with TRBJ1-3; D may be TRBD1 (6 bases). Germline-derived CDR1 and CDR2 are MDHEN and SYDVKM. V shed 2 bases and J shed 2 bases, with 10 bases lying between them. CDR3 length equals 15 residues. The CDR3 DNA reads TGTGCCAGCAGTTTACCGGCAGGGGCTGGAAACACCATATATTTT. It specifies CASSLPAGAGNTIYF.